These 9 T cell receptor beta chains were all obtained from the same sample, sequenced in a study of T cells in Graves' hyperthyroidism and ophthalmopathy. The investigators amplified TCR beta CDR3 regions from RNA transcripts. An initial round of RT-PCR targeting the TCR CDR3 relied on the HTBI primer set. Using its own MiXCR run on the multiplex PCR reads, TCRdb lists one record per CDR3 protein. Of approximately 360,000 distinct CDR3 sequences listed, just under 25% are singletons. Sequencing used blood. The source is a man aged 45 to 65 with Graves' hyperthyroidism.

For this clonotype: A read error may account for a junction end that differs from germline. The genes are TRBV7-3 and TRBJ2-5, with 10 bases lining up with TRBD1. The CDR3 is 16 amino acids. Germline CDR1 is SGHTA and CDR2 is FQGTGA. This CDR3 is CASSQPGQGSRETQYF. The CDR3 nucleotides read TGCGCCAGCAGCCAACCGGGACAGGGGAGCCGAGAGACCCAGTACTTC.

CDR3 in DNA: TGTGCCAGCAGGGGCCCACTACCCAACTCTATCAATGAGCAGTTCTTC. Encoded protein: CASRGPLPNSINEQFF. The chain links TRBV12-3 or TRBV12-4 to TRBJ2-1; D uncertain. The CDR3 runs 16 residues. V was clipped by 6 bases and J by 6 bases, with 21 bases between them.

At least ten counts were recorded for this clonotype. The J gene is TRBJ2-5, the V gene TRBV2; D not certain. Trimming left V 1 base short and J 2 bases short, with 2 bases between. The germline V gene has CDR1 SNHLY and CDR2 FYNNEI. The CDR3 is 12 residues long. The CDR3 DNA follows: TGTGCCAGCAGTGAAGGACAAGAGACCCAGTACTTC. This gives the protein CASSEGQETQYF.

At least ten counts were recorded for this clonotype. The CDR3 is CSVEPDRGRSETQYF. In DNA form, the CDR3 reads TGCAGCGTTGAACCAGACAGGGGGCGGAGTGAGACCCAGTACTTC. The chain is built from TRBV29-1 and TRBJ2-5; TRBD1 aligns across 10 bases. Trimming cost V 2 bases and J 5 bases; bases outside gene matches: 8. Germline CDR1 SQVTM, CDR2 ANQGSEA. This CDR3 has 15 residues.

This sequence joins TRBV6-5 and TRBJ2-1; the match to TRBD1 covers 7 bases. The CDR3 covers 15 residues. CDR1 is MNHEY and CDR2 is SVGAGI in the germline V gene. The J segment lost 4 bases and the V segment lost 0 bases, leaving 3 bases of the junction unmatched. This chain's CDR3 is CASSYSAGGYNEQFF. CDR3 in DNA: TGTGCCAGCAGTTACTCGGCAGGGGGATACAATGAGCAGTTCTTC.

This clonotype is a singleton in its sample. The V call is TRBV6-1, the J call TRBJ2-7; tentatively, D is TRBD1 or TRBD2 (5 bases each). V lost 6 bases to trimming and J lost 5 bases, with 17 bases between them. This CDR3 is built from 14 residues. Germline V lookup: CDR1 MNHNS, CDR2 SASEGT. The CDR3 nucleotides are TGTGCCAGCAGCCTCCGCGAAGGGACCCACGAGCAGTACTTC. Its protein product is CASSLREGTHEQYF.

This clonotype was found many times. The genes are TRBV5-5 and TRBJ1-5; 8 bases fit TRBD1. Germline V gene lookup returns CDR1 SGHKS and CDR2 YYEKEE (reference sequence). This CDR3 contains 15 residues. V lost 3 bases, J lost 10 bases, and 12 bases stayed unmatched. CDR3 region: CASSSRDRRYSPQHF. The DNA for the CDR3 is TGTGCCAGCAGCTCCCGGGACAGGCGTTATAGTCCCCAGCATTTT.

This clonotype occurred many times. The chain couples TRBV28 to TRBJ1-2; TRBD1 aligns across 8 bases. The CDR3 consists of 15 residues. V was clipped by 8 bases and J by 5 bases; unmatched bases: 13. Germline CDR1 is MDHEN and CDR2 is SYDVKM. The CDR3 spells CASLRDGQGRYGYTF. CDR3 nucleotides: TGTGCCAGCCTCCGAGATGGACAGGGCCGGTATGGCTACACCTTC.

This chain uses TRBV27 with TRBJ2-2; 8 bases are a match to TRBD2. V lost 6 bases to trimming and J lost 6 bases; unmatched junction nucleotides: 12. CDR3 size: 16 residues. Germline assignment: CDR1 MNHEY and CDR2 SMNVEV (reference sequence). Written as DNA, the CDR3 is TGTGCCAGCAGGCCGGGACTAGGCGATGGGGCCGGGGAGCTGTTTTTT. Amino acids: CASRPGLGDGAGELFF.